Following are 25 T cell receptor beta chains from one sample sequenced in a study of human T cells and chemical hapten exposure. Regarding time point: patch test 1, 2 weeks after DPC sensitization. The treatment denotes: therapeutic diphenylcyclopropenone sensitization with weekly scalp DPC. TCRdb re-derived calls from the RACE reads in MiXCR, one entry per CDR3 protein. The data show tens of thousands of distinct CDR3 sequences, about 9% seen once. The specimen was whole blood, collected in connection with sensitization to the hapten diphenylcyclopropenone (DPC). The receptors derive from a woman between 40 and 50 years old with alopecia areata. Some clones in this sample may be carry-over from other donors' samples.

This clonotype was recorded at least ten times. This chain uses TRBV5-1 with TRBJ2-3; the D is unclear. The germline V gene has CDR1 SGHRS and CDR2 YFSETQ. The CDR3 spans 14 residues. V lost 0 bases, J lost 3 bases, and 8 bases lay in between. CDR3 bases: TGCGCCAGCAGCTTGGCGACGAGGACAGATACGCAGTATTTT. It encodes CASSLATRTDTQYF.

This clonotype was counted at least ten times. CDR3 in amino acids: CSARVRAAHEQYF. CDR3 DNA: TGCAGTGCTAGAGTTAGGGCGGCTCACGAGCAGTACTTC. V usage is TRBV20-1 and J usage is TRBJ2-7; D uncertain. The germline gives CDR1 DFQATT, CDR2 SNEGSKA (reference sequence). The V and J ends lost 1 base and 5 bases respectively, with 12 bases between them. This CDR3 is 13 amino acids long.

The J gene is TRBJ2-1, the V gene TRBV2; the match to TRBD2 covers 7 bases. The CDR3 contains 15 residues. V was clipped by 6 bases and J by 4 bases; unmatched bases: 9. Germline CDR1 SNHLY, CDR2 FYNNEI. CDR3 bases: TGTGCCAGCAGCTCTGGACTAGGGGCTTACAATGAGCAGTTCTTC. It translates to CASSSGLGAYNEQFF.

In this sample, this clonotype turned up many times. The rearrangement joins TRBV6-2 or TRBV6-3 to TRBJ2-5, with a possible D match to TRBD1 (6 bases). V lost 0 bases and J 1 base, leaving 12 bases between the germline ends. The length of the CDR3 is 16 residues. Germline values: CDR1 MNHEY, CDR2 SVGEGT. CDR3 DNA sequence: TGTGCCAGCAGTTACTCGATTCTGGGGGCCCAAGAGACCCAGTACTTC. As protein: CASSYSILGAQETQYF.

This clonotype was detected many times. The V and J genes are TRBV25-1 and TRBJ2-7; tentatively, D is TRBD1 or TRBD2 (5 bases each). The germline CDR1 and CDR2 sequences are MGHDK and SYGVNS. Trimming took off 3 bases at V and 3 bases at J, with 15 bases between the two ends. The CDR3 is made up of 15 amino acids. CDR3: CASSDARGRVYEQYF. CDR3 nucleotide sequence: TGTGCCAGCAGTGATGCGAGGGGCCGCGTCTACGAGCAGTACTTC.

Of note for this clonotype: This may come from a read error, since a much larger clone is one base off. As DNA, the CDR3 is TGTGCCAGCAGCTTAGCCGGGCAGAGCGAGCAGTACTTC. Its protein is CASSLAGQSEQYF. This chain connects TRBV7-9 to TRBJ2-7; D is unresolved. The CDR3 is made up of 13 amino acids. Trimming took off 0 bases at V and 6 bases at J, with 9 bases between the two ends. The germline V gene has CDR1 SEHNR and CDR2 FQNEAQ (reference sequence).

In this sample, this clonotype turned up many times. The chain links TRBV5-5 to TRBJ1-4; D is uncertain. Trimming took 0 bases from V and 3 from J, leaving 9 bases between them. Looked up from germline, CDR1 is SGHKS and CDR2 is YYEKEE (reference sequence). The CDR3 has 15 amino acids. The CDR3, as DNA: TGTGCCAGCAGCTTGGGGGGTTGGCCTAATGAAAAACTGTTTTTT. As protein: CASSLGGWPNEKLFF.

Only a few counts were recorded for this clonotype. The CDR3 coding sequence is TGTGCCAGCAGCCTAACCTACGCCCCAGCCAAAAACATTCAGTACTTC. Translated: CASSLTYAPAKNIQYF. The chain employs TRBV11-2 and TRBJ2-4; no clear D gene. V dropped 5 bases and J dropped 0 bases, with 14 bases sitting between them. Germline CDR1 is SGHAT and CDR2 is FQNNGV. This CDR3 comprises 16 residues.

This clonotype was observed at least ten times. The chain has TRBV11-2 and TRBJ2-3; D unclear. Germline V gene data show CDR1 as SGHAT and CDR2 as FQNNGV. This CDR3 has 12 residues. The V end was cut by 4 bases, the J end by 4 bases, with 6 bases between. This CDR3 reads CASSSVPDTQYF. In nucleotides, the CDR3 is TGTGCCAGCAGCTCCGTCCCAGATACGCAGTATTTT.

This clonotype occurred once. At one of its ends the junction is not consistent with the germline gene, which may arise from a read error. This chain joins TRBV7-6 and TRBJ2-3; D is uncertain. Germline V CDR1 and CDR2: SGHVS, FNYEAQ. The CDR3 length is 12 residues. The DNA of the CDR3 is TGTGCCGGCAGCTCCCCGGGAGATACGCAGTATTTT. It codes for CAGSSPGDTQYF.

The chain links TRBV20-1 to TRBJ2-3; D is unresolved. Germline values: CDR1 DFQATT, CDR2 SNEGSKA (reference sequence). This CDR3 region has 11 residues. Trimming took off 7 bases at V and 5 bases at J, with 10 bases between the two ends. CDR3 sequence reads: CSVTLGDTQYF. For the CDR3, the DNA is TGCAGTGTGACACTTGGAGATACGCAGTATTTT.

This clonotype was picked up many times. The V and J genes are TRBV11-2 and TRBJ1-2; 9 bases line up with TRBD1. The V gene's germline CDR1 is SGHAT and CDR2 FQNNGV. The CDR3 extends over 13 amino acids. With 3 bases clipped from V and 14 bases from J, the junction kept 10 bases outside the gene matches. The CDR3 sequence is CASSLGQGWDRTF. DNA for the CDR3: TGTGCCAGCAGCTTGGGACAGGGATGGGATCGTACCTTC.

This clonotype was observed a handful of times. This rearrangement joins TRBV14 to TRBJ2-1, with 7 bases matching TRBD1. V shed 4 bases and J 2 bases; nucleotides not matched to a gene: 5. Germline CDR1 and CDR2: SGHDN and FVKESK. This CDR3 is built from 15 residues. In DNA form, the CDR3 reads TGTGCCAGCAGCCGCAAGACAGGGCCCTACAATGAGCAGTTCTTC. Its protein is CASSRKTGPYNEQFF. The entire variable domain, with the rest obtained from reference TRBV14 and TRBJ2-1, is as follows: EAGVTQFPSHSVIEKGQTVTLRCDPISGHDNLYWYRRVMGKEIKFLLHFVKESKQDESGMPNNRFLAERTGGTYSTLKVQPAELEDSGVYFCASSRKTGPYNEQFFGPGTRLTVL.

The V call is TRBV5-1, the J call TRBJ2-1; 8 nucleotides match TRBD1. This CDR3 has 15 amino acids. The germline gives CDR1 SGHRS, CDR2 YFSETQ. V shed 4 bases and J 8 bases; nucleotides not matched to a gene: 11. Written as DNA, the CDR3 is TGCGCCAGCAGCGCAATTCGACAGGGGTTCGATGAGCAGTTCTTC. This gives the protein CASSAIRQGFDEQFF.

This chain links TRBV28 with TRBJ1-1; D may be TRBD1 (6 bases). The germline CDR1 and CDR2 sequences are MDHEN and SYDVKM. The CDR3 contains 13 residues. V was pared by 6 bases and J by 4 bases, with 12 bases between. As DNA, the CDR3 is TGTGCCAGCAGGCGTACAGGGCCCACTGAAGCTTTCTTT. Translated: CASRRTGPTEAFF.

The chain has TRBV12-3 or TRBV12-4 and TRBJ2-7; 7 nucleotides align to TRBD1. J gave up 2 bases and V 5 bases, and 0 bases lay outside the gene matches. This CDR3 comprises 12 residues. The CDR3 spells CASSGQAYEQYF. The CDR3 DNA is TGTGCCAGCAGTGGACAGGCCTACGAGCAGTACTTC.

The J gene is TRBJ1-4, the V gene TRBV2, with TRBD1 as a possible D gene (6 bases). Trimming took off 6 bases at V and 8 bases at J, with 10 bases between the two ends. CDR1 and CDR2 (germline): SNHLY, FYNNEI. The CDR3 is 12 amino acids. The CDR3 is CASRVGGEKLFF. The CDR3 DNA sequence: TGTGCCAGCAGGGTAGGGGGGGAAAAACTGTTTTTT.

This clonotype came up a few times. The chain has TRBV2 and TRBJ2-7; D possibly matches TRBD1 or TRBD2 (6 bases each). There are 14 residues in the CDR3. Germline assignment: CDR1 SNHLY and CDR2 FYNNEI. The V and J ends lost 10 bases and 5 bases respectively, with 21 bases between them. This chain's CDR3 is CATSRGLAHNEQYF. The CDR3 DNA is TGTGCCACCTCCCGGGGGCTAGCGCATAACGAGCAGTACTTC.

This clonotype was recorded at least ten times. The chain joins TRBV29-1 to TRBJ2-1, with 8 bases that match TRBD2. Germline V gives CDR1 SQVTM, CDR2 ANQGSEA. This CDR3 is 14 amino acids long. V lost 5 bases and J lost 10; bases outside the gene matches: 13. The CDR3 coding sequence is TGCAGCGTTAGGAGAGCGGGGGTAGAAGGGGAGCAGTTCTTC. This encodes CSVRRAGVEGEQFF.

This clonotype has just a few counts. V gene TRBV12-3 or TRBV12-4 combines with J gene TRBJ1-1; D is ambiguous. With 3 bases removed from V and 0 bases from J, the gap between germline ends came to 8 bases. This CDR3 contains 14 residues. The CDR3 region has the DNA TGTGCCAGCAGTTTCGGGCAGCTGAACACTGAAGCTTTCTTT. The encoded protein is CASSFGQLNTEAFF.

This clonotype occurred many times. V and J are TRBV7-9 and TRBJ1-2; TRBD1 is a possible D gene (5 bases). The V and J ends lost 5 bases and 4 bases respectively, with 17 bases between them. This CDR3 spans 15 amino acids. Germline V gene sequence: CDR1 SEHNR, CDR2 FQNEAQ (reference sequence). In DNA form, the CDR3 reads TGTGCCAGCAGCCGCGGCTCCGGGACCACCTATGGCTACACCTTC. Translated: CASSRGSGTTYGYTF.

The chain carries TRBV30 and TRBJ1-1; D gene uncertain. Deletions cut 1 base from V and 8 bases from J, with 8 bases between. Germline values: CDR1 GTSNPN, CDR2 SVGIG (reference sequence). The CDR3 has 11 amino acids. DNA of the CDR3: TGTGCCTGGAGTGACCGGTACGAAGCTTTCTTT. This sequence encodes CAWSDRYEAFF.

Concerning this clonotype: This may be a read error, as it is one base from a much larger clone. The chain links TRBV12-3 or TRBV12-4 to TRBJ1-1; 7 bases map to TRBD1. The length of the CDR3 is 16 residues. CDR3 amino acids: CACSLGQGVGNTEAFF. DNA for the CDR3: TGTGCCTGCAGTTTAGGGCAGGGGGTTGGGAACACTGAAGCTTTCTTT.

This clonotype was observed a few times. The gene calls are TRBV19 and TRBJ2-7; 9 bases match TRBD1. Germline CDR1 reads LNHDA; CDR2 reads SQIVND (reference sequence). Trimming took 5 bases from V and 0 from J; bases not matched to a gene: 5. CDR3 length equals 15 residues. This chain's CDR3 is CASSVQGAVSYEQYF. The CDR3 DNA follows: TGTGCCAGTAGTGTACAGGGGGCCGTCTCCTACGAGCAGTACTTC.

There are many counts of this clonotype. The gene calls are TRBV7-2 and TRBJ2-2, with D unresolved. Trimming pared 5 bases from V and 9 bases from J, leaving 13 bases between. Germline CDR1 SGHTA, CDR2 FQGNSA. This CDR3 region has 13 residues. The CDR3 coding sequence is TGTGCCAGCAGCCAAGGCAGGACCCGGGAGCTGTTTTTT. Its protein is CASSQGRTRELFF.